In its sample, the clone carrying this TCR beta chain was seen many times. Its antigen is undetermined. This sample was taken from a study of breast tumors, draining lymph nodes, adjacent tissues. The CDR3 spans 12 residues. Trimming took off 10 bases at V and 2 bases at J, with 12 bases between the two ends. Germline V gene sequence: CDR1 PRHDT, CDR2 FYEKMQ (reference sequence). Samples came from axillary lymph nodes draining the breast cancer. TCRdb re-derived calls from the multiplex PCR reads in MiXCR, one entry per CDR3 protein. The sample gives about 230,000 distinct CDR3 sequences, 32% of which show up once; around 1.5% is in the top ten. Overall study results and limits: Compared with basal-like, luminal-like tumors shared significantly more repertoire with nontumor tissue.

This TCR derives from a female donor with breast cancer. Some clones in this sample may be carry-over from other donors' samples. The sequenced sample consisted of axillary lymph node tissue. The chain combines TRBV13 with TRBJ2-7; TRBD2 is a possible D gene (5 bases). The chain's CDR3 is CATARGPYEQYF. For the CDR3, the DNA is TGTGCCACCGCCCGAGGGCCCTACGAGCAGTACTTC.